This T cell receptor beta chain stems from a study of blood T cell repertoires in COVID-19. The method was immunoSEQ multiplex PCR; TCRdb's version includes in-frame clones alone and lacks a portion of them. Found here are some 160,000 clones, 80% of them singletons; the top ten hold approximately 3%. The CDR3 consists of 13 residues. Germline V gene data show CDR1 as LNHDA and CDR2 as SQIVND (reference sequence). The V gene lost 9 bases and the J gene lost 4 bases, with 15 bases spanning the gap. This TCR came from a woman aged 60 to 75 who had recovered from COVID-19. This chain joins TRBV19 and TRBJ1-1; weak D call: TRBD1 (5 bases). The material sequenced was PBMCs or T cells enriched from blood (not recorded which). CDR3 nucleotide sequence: TGTGCCAGCTCGGAGGGGCGGAGCACTGAAGCTTTCTTT. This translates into CASSEGRSTEAFF.